Reported below is one T cell receptor beta chain. Its specificity is not known. In the same sample, other DNA sequences code for this CDR3. Per the germline V gene, CDR1 is MNHEY and CDR2 is SMNVEV (reference sequence). V was clipped by 2 bases and J by 1 base; unmatched bases: 1. The CDR3 runs to 14 residues. The sample originates from a study of cytomegalovirus exposure and HLA in healthy donors. Whole-study context: One earlier analysis, a look at 180 million or so T cells, found fewer than 140 million unique TCR beta sequences. Unique TCRs from HLA-typed donors, about 78 million of them, were held in an early data release. General study results and limits: A later analysis reportedly found fewer N-insertions in an Asian-associated ancestry cluster than the roughly 670-donor mean.

The PCR employed 60 Vbeta primers together with 13 Jbeta primers. Generated by immunoSEQ multiplex PCR, the TCRdb table keeps only in-frame clones and is missing some. The repertoire has 100,000 to 150,000 clones, 70% to 85% of them found once; the top ten carry around 3.5%. The TCR originated in a human donor in good health. The V gene is TRBV27, the J gene TRBJ2-7; 8 nucleotides align to TRBD2. The sample taken for sequencing was PBMCs. CDR3 in amino acids: CASSLTSGSYEQYF. The CDR3, as DNA: TGTGCCAGCAGTTTAACTAGCGGTTCCTACGAGCAGTACTTC.